Below, 18 T cell receptor beta chains from the same sample are listed, as sequenced in a study of tissue T cells after allogeneic stem cell transplantation. Using immunoSEQ multiplex PCR, the repertoire was profiled, and TCRdb retains in-frame clones only, with some absent. The table has roughly 5,300 clones, around 50% seen once; the top ten hold roughly 10%. The time point is: mouse harvest day 7 after allogeneic transplant. Each mouse received 10^7 T-cell-depleted marrow cells plus 10^6 splenic CD5+ T cells by tail vein. The sequenced material came from gut tissue. Receptors originate from a female BALB/c mouse given C57BL/6 T cells with graft-versus-host disease after an allogeneic hematopoietic cell transplant.

There are a few counts of this clone. Gene names are mouse gene names. CDR3 bases read: TGTGCAAGCAGCTTAGGGGGACTGGGGGGGCAAGATGCTGAGCAGTTC. Translating it yields CASSLGGLGGQDAEQF. The complete CDR3 sequence is CASSLGGLGGQDAEQFF. The rearrangement links TRBV16 to TRBJ2-1, with 14 bases lining up with TRBD2. The read terminates 1 residue ahead of where the CDR3 ends, so the germline J gene completes it. J gave up 5 bases and V 1 base, and 4 bases lay outside the gene matches. The CDR3 is 17 amino acids. Looked up from germline, CDR1 is SGHSA and CDR2 is FRNQAP.

A word on this clone: Mouse names are used for the genes. The CDR3 end falls 1 residue outside the read, so it is completed with the germline J gene. The chain carries TRBV3 and TRBJ2-2, with D possibly matching TRBD1 (6 bases). Per the germline V gene, CDR1 is SNHLY and CDR2 is FYNGKV (reference sequence). CDR3 length equals 15 residues. V dropped 3 bases and J dropped 0 bases, with 8 bases sitting between them. CDR3 loop: CASSLRGSNTGQLYF. The part of the CDR3 DNA that was read is TGTGCCAGCAGCTTGAGGGGGTCAAACACCGGGCAGCTCTAC.

Of note for this clone: Gene names denote mouse genes. The CDR3 goes on 1 residue after the read ends, and that part is filled in from the germline J gene. The chain couples TRBV12-2 to TRBJ2-5; TRBD1 matches 9 bases. V lost 2 bases to trimming and J lost 4 bases; unmatched junction nucleotides: 0. From germline, CDR1 is SGHLS and CDR2 HYDKME. The length of the CDR3 is 13 residues. The covered CDR3 bases are TGTGCCAGCTCTCGACAGGGGGAAGACACCCAGTAC. This codes for CASSRQGEDTQY. The CDR3 in full is CASSRQGEDTQYF.

A few counts support this clone. All gene names here are mouse names. The read ends 1 residue shy of where the CDR3 ends; the end is completed using the germline J gene. The V gene is TRBV16, the J gene TRBJ2-7; 11 bases agree with TRBD2. The CDR3 runs to 14 residues. Germline CDR1 reads SGHSA; CDR2 reads FRNQAP. The V segment lost 0 bases and the J segment 6 bases; nucleotides outside the gene matches: 1. The DNA read from the CDR3 is TGTGCAAGCAGCTTAGAACTGGGGGGGCTTGAACAGTAC. The encoded protein is CASSLELGGLEQY. The whole CDR3 protein is CASSLELGGLEQYF.

Notes on this clone: The gene names here belong to mouse. Sequencing ends 1 residue short of the CDR3 end; the germline J gene provides the rest. The V gene is TRBV3, the J gene TRBJ1-1; 7 bases map to TRBD1. This CDR3 has 13 residues. Germline values: CDR1 SNHLY, CDR2 FYNGKV (reference sequence). V shed 5 bases, J shed 5 bases, and the junction held 5 bases outside the gene matches. The part of the CDR3 DNA that was read is TGTGCCAGCAGCCGACAGGGTGGAACAGAAGTCTTC. This sequence encodes CASSRQGGTEVF. The full CDR3 sequence reads CASSRQGGTEVFF.

This clone occurred a few times. Gene names refer to mouse genes. The read stops 1 residue short of the end of the CDR3; the missing end is completed from the germline J gene. The chain recombines TRBV26 with TRBJ2-7; D not certain. The CDR3 is made up of 12 amino acids. The germline gives CDR1 KGHPV, CDR2 FQNQEV (reference sequence). The V and J ends lost 4 bases and 3 bases respectively, with 7 bases between them. CDR3 in amino acids: CASSPQNYEQYF. The CDR3 DNA, read in part, is TGTGCCAGCAGTCCGCAGAACTATGAACAGTAC.

On this clone: Gene names and germline refer to mouse. The sequenced fragment ends 1 residue before the CDR3 boundary, so the rest is inferred from the germline J gene. The chain uses TRBV12-1 and TRBJ1-6; D call uncertain. TRBJ1-6 is recorded as an ORF, its role being uncertain. CDR1 is SGHSN, CDR2 HYEKVE, per germline. This CDR3 spans 11 amino acids. V lost 2 bases, J lost 6 bases, and 1 base lay in between. CDR3 DNA (partial): TGTGCCAGCTCTCCTAATTCGCCCCTCTAC. Its translation is CASSPNSPLY. The entire CDR3 protein is CASSPNSPLYF.

About this clone itself: Genes and germline are mouse. Read coverage stops 1 residue before the CDR3 terminus; the germline J gene supplies the remainder. The rearrangement joins TRBV23 to TRBJ2-5; TRBD1, the D gene given by the table, was not confirmed from the DNA. The CDR3 spans 14 residues. The germline V gene encodes CDR1 KGHTA and CDR2 FQNQQP. The CDR3: CSSSQSAGWDTQYF. The sequenced part of the CDR3 DNA is TGCTCCAGCAGTCAATCAGCAGGGTGGGACACCCAGTAC.

This clone has only a few counts. Mouse gene names apply. The CDR3 goes on 1 residue after the read ends, and that part is filled in from the germline J gene. The genes are TRBV26 and TRBJ2-5, with 11 bases fitting TRBD1. CDR3 length: 13 amino acids. Germline CDR1 is KGHPV and CDR2 is FQNQEV (reference sequence). V lost 9 bases, J lost 3 bases, and 2 bases stayed unmatched. CDR3 DNA, as far as it was read: TGTGCCAGTCGGGACAGGGGGCAAGACACCCAGTAC. It yields the protein CASRDRGQDTQY. The complete CDR3 reads CASRDRGQDTQYF.

Turning to this clone: Genes and germline come from the mouse. The missing CDR3 end, 1 residue past where the read stops, is filled in from the germline J gene. The genes are TRBV13-3 and TRBJ2-4; D is possibly TRBD2 (6 bases). This CDR3 comprises 15 residues. The V end lost 5 bases, the J end lost 0 bases, and 13 bases lay between the germline ends. Per germline, CDR1 NNHDY and CDR2 SYVADS. Here the CDR3 reads CASSPTGGSQNTLYF. CDR3 DNA (partial): TGTGCCAGCAGCCCGACTGGAGGGAGTCAAAACACCTTGTAC.

Notes on this clone: All gene names here are mouse names. The CDR3 end is not reached by the read, which stops 1 residue before it; the germline J gene fills it in. The chain employs TRBV15 and TRBJ2-4; D remains unclear. Germline V gene data show CDR1 as SGHND and CDR2 as FRSKSL. The CDR3 has 13 amino acids. V lost 4 bases and J 0 bases, leaving 5 bases between the germline ends. CDR3 in amino acids: CASSYSSQNTLYF. CDR3 DNA (partial): TGTGCCAGCAGTTACTCTAGTCAAAACACCTTGTAC.

In its sample, this clone ranks as medium-sized. All gene names here are mouse names. The read ends 1 residue early relative to the CDR3; the germline J gene fills the gap. The chain has TRBV16 and TRBJ2-7; the D is unclear. CDR1 and CDR2 (germline): SGHSA, FRNQAP. The V gene lost 0 bases and the J gene lost 3 bases, with 6 bases spanning the gap. This CDR3 contains 13 residues. CDR3 sequence: CASSLDRGYEQYF. The sequenced CDR3 bases are TGTGCAAGCAGCTTAGATCGGGGCTATGAACAGTAC.

For this clone: Mouse gene names apply. The CDR3 is cut off 1 residue early in the read; its end comes from the germline J gene. The chain combines TRBV12-1 with TRBJ2-7; 10 bases align to TRBD2. V trimming: 3 bases; J trimming: 2 bases; junction bases outside the gene matches: 6. Germline CDR1 is SGHSN and CDR2 is HYEKVE. This CDR3 spans 15 amino acids. This CDR3 is CASSLGLGRTYEQYF. Partial CDR3 DNA: TGTGCCAGCTCTTTGGGACTGGGGAGGACCTATGAACAGTAC.

With respect to this clone: Mouse names are used for the genes. The CDR3 DNA, read in part, is TGTGCCAGCAGTGCCGCGCGCCAAAACACCTTGTAC. Translation gives CASSAARQNTLY. From start to end, the CDR3 is CASSAARQNTLYF. The V and J genes are TRBV13-1 and TRBJ2-4; D is unclear. The CDR3 end lies 1 residue beyond the end of the read and is filled in from the germline J gene. The CDR3 is made up of 13 amino acids. The V gene lost 3 bases and the J gene lost 3 bases, with 8 bases spanning the gap. CDR1 NSHNY and CDR2 SYGAGN come from the germline V gene.

Comments on this clone: Gene names and germline match the mouse. The read ends 1 residue early relative to the CDR3; the germline J gene fills the gap. V usage is TRBV15 and J usage is TRBJ1-1, with D unclear. V was clipped by 3 bases and J by 0 bases, with 5 bases between them. This CDR3 is built from 13 residues. The germline V gene encodes CDR1 SGHND and CDR2 FRSKSL. This CDR3 is CASSLSANTEVFF. The part of the CDR3 DNA that was read is TGTGCCAGCAGTTTGTCAGCAAACACAGAAGTCTTC. Full variable domain (missing parts from reference TRBV15 and TRBJ1-1): DAGVTQTPRHEVAEKGQTIILKCEPVSGHNDLFWYRQTKIQGLELLSYFRSKSLMEDGGAFKDRFKAEMLNSSFSTLKIQPTEPKDSAVYLCASSLSANTEVFFGKGTRLTVV.

A word on this clone: Gene names are mouse gene names. The read terminates 1 residue before the CDR3 end, so the remaining end is supplied by the germline J gene. V gene TRBV26 combines with J gene TRBJ1-4; 7 bases map to TRBD1. J gave up 6 bases and V 6 bases, and 7 bases lay outside the gene matches. Germline V gene data show CDR1 as KGHPV and CDR2 as FQNQEV (reference sequence). The CDR3 totals 14 residues. The CDR3 loop is CASSTGTAHERLFF. CDR3 DNA, as far as it was read: TGTGCCAGCAGCACCGGGACAGCCCACGAAAGATTATTT. Variable domain in full (rest from reference TRBV26 and TRBJ1-4): NSKVIQTPRYLVKGQGQKAKMRCIPEKGHPVVFWYQQNKNNEFKFLINFQNQEVLQQIDMTEKRFSAECPSNSPCSLEIQSSEAGDSALYLCASSTGTAHERLFFGHGTKLSVL.

This clone was found a few times. Genes and germline come from the mouse. The observed sequence ends 1 residue before the CDR3 terminus, with the missing tail filled in from the germline J gene. This rearrangement joins TRBV23 to TRBJ2-7; the D call in the table, TRBD2, was not verified against the DNA. Germline V lookup: CDR1 KGHTA, CDR2 FQNQQP. The CDR3 is 14 residues long. The CDR3 sequence is CSSSSTGVSYEQYF. The part of the CDR3 DNA that was read is TGCTCCAGCAGTTCGACTGGGGTCTCCTATGAACAGTAC.

Judged by abundance, this clone is medium-sized. Gene names denote mouse genes. The CDR3 end falls 1 residue outside the read, so it is completed with the germline J gene. The chain recombines TRBV24 with TRBJ1-2; tentative D call: TRBD1 (6 bases). CDR3 size: 14 residues. V lost 6 bases to trimming and J lost 3 bases, with 14 bases between them. The germline CDR1 and CDR2 sequences are KGHTA and FRNEEI. Incomplete CDR3 DNA: TGTGCCAGCAGCCCCAGGGGACGGGACTCCGACTACACC. It encodes CASSPRGRDSDYT. In full, the CDR3 is CASSPRGRDSDYTF.